This TCR beta chain was identified during a study of OX40 agonist ivuxolimab in advanced cancers. Study-wide context: Among those treated, three patients had partial responses, one with hepatocellular carcinoma and two with cutaneous melanoma.

The CDR3 contains 16 residues. V was shortened by 5 bases and J by 0 bases, with 14 bases between the two germline ends. Germline-derived CDR1 and CDR2 are MNHEY and SMNVEV (reference sequence). The data were produced by immunoSEQ multiplex PCR, yet TCRdb's version contains in-frame clones alone and is incomplete. Among roughly 50,000 clones listed, more than 70% were seen once. Patients were ineligible given autoimmune disease history or systemic immunosuppression. The specimen was CD4+ or CD8+ T cells sorted from blood, collected in a trial of the OX40 agonist ivuxolimab. This sequence was found in an adult with an advanced solid tumor such as melanoma, head and neck, liver or kidney cancer. The chain recombines TRBV27 with TRBJ1-5, with D possibly TRBD1 on 6 matching bases. The CDR3 region is CASSERTAYSNQPQHF. The DNA of the CDR3 is TGTGCCAGCAGTGAACGGACAGCCTATAGCAATCAGCCCCAGCATTTT.